This T cell receptor beta chain was sequenced during a study of blood T cell repertoires in COVID-19. Study information: The United States, Italy and Spain provided the acute and convalescent COVID-19 samples.

CDR1 is SGHRS, CDR2 YFSETQ, per germline. The CDR3 extends over 14 amino acids. With 3 bases removed from V and 5 bases from J, the gap between germline ends came to 15 bases. Which cohort a participant joined came from the clinical history participants gave. The method was immunoSEQ multiplex PCR; TCRdb's version includes in-frame clones alone and lacks a portion of them. Here the sample spans around 450,000 clones, about 90% being singletons. The sample consisted of PBMCs or T cells enriched from blood (not recorded which). This TCR was recovered from a woman aged 18-29 years who had recovered from COVID-19. V gene TRBV5-1 combines with J gene TRBJ2-7; TRBD1 is a possible D gene (5 bases). CDR3 sequence (DNA): TGCGCCAGCAGCTCCGAAAGGGGTCCTCACGAGCAGTACTTC. It yields the protein CASSSERGPHEQYF.